This T cell receptor (beta chain) is from a study of T cells expressing NK-cell markers. On this clonotype: Its matching antigen is unknown.

With the 5' RACE reads reprocessed, TCRdb shows one record per CDR3 protein and no DNA. The sample table sets out approximately 440,000 distinct CDR3 sequences. Germline assignment: CDR1 SGHRS and CDR2 YFSETQ. CDR3 length: 13 amino acids. General observations from the study: A range of about 1.0-8% of CD8+ T cells consisted of dominant NKG2C+ clonotypes in 5 or 6 donors.

This clonotype was obtained from a woman between 45 and 60 years old in good health. The sample taken for sequencing was blood T cells: a sorted CD56 or NKG2C T cell subset, CD4+ or CD8+ T cells, or bulk PBMC T cells (not recorded which). The chain carries TRBV5-1 and TRBJ2-7. The CDR3 reads CASSLSTNQEQYF.